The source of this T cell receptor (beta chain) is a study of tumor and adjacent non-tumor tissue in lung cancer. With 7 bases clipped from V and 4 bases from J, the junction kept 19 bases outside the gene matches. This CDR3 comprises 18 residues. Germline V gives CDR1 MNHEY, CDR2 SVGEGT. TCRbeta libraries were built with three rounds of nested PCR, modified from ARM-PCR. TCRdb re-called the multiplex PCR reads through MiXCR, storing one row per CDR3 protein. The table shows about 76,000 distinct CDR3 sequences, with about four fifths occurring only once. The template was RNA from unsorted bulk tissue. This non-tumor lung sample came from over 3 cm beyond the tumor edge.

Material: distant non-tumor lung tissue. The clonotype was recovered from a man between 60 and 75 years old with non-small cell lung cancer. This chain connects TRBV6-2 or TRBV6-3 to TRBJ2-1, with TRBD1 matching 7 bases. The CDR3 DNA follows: TGTGCCAGCATTCCCCGGGACAGAAGGGTGGCCGGATACAATGAGCAGTTCTTC. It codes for CASIPRDRRVAGYNEQFF.